These 28 T cell receptor beta chains were all obtained from the same sample, sequenced in a study of cytomegalovirus exposure and HLA in healthy donors. Use of 60 Vbeta and 13 Jbeta primers characterized the PCR. Libraries were prepared by immunoSEQ multiplex PCR; TCRdb keeps only in-frame clonotypes and omits some of them. The sample has more than 150,000 clones; just over 75% are singletons. Specimen: PBMCs. Source of these receptors: a man between 40 and 49 years old in good health and CMV-seronegative.

The chain employs TRBV5-1 and TRBJ2-1; D perhaps matches TRBD1 (6 bases). The germline V gene has CDR1 SGHRS and CDR2 YFSETQ. This CDR3 contains 12 residues. Trimming removed 4 bases from V and 8 bases from J, with 10 bases in between. CDR3: CASSPTGHEQFF. CDR3 DNA sequence: TGCGCCAGCAGCCCCACAGGGCATGAGCAGTTCTTC.

V usage is TRBV6-1 and J usage is TRBJ2-3; 8 bases agree with TRBD2. Germline CDR1 and CDR2: MNHNS and SASEGT. The CDR3 contains 14 residues. The trim removed 6 bases at V and 1 base at J, leaving 3 bases unmatched. Here the CDR3 reads CASRASGRTDTQYF. DNA of the CDR3: TGTGCCAGCAGGGCTAGCGGGCGCACAGATACGCAGTATTTT.

In this sample, this clone turned up once. The J gene is TRBJ1-4, the V gene TRBV28, with 7 bases matching TRBD1. Germline V gives CDR1 MDHEN, CDR2 SYDVKM. V lost 6 bases to trimming and J lost 5 bases; unmatched junction nucleotides: 9. CDR3 length: 15 residues. In nucleotides, the CDR3 is TGTGCCAGCAGGCTAGGAGGGACAGCGAATGAAAAACTGTTTTTT. It codes for CASRLGGTANEKLFF. Combining the CDR3 with reference TRBV28 and TRBJ1-4 gives the whole variable domain DVKVTQSSRYLVKRTGEKVFLECVQDMDHENMFWYRQDPGLGLRLIYFSYDVKMKEKGDIPEGYSVSREKKERFSLILESASTNQTSMYLCASRLGGTANEKLFFGSGTQLSVL.

CDR3 nucleotide sequence: TGTGCCAGTAGCCCCGCGGGAGATGAGCAGTTCTTC. It codes for CASSPAGDEQFF. The chain joins TRBV19 to TRBJ2-1; 7 positions agree with TRBD2. This CDR3 region has 12 residues. The germline V gene has CDR1 LNHDA and CDR2 SQIVND (reference sequence). The J segment lost 8 bases and the V segment lost 6 bases, leaving 4 bases of the junction unmatched.

Only one count was recorded for this clone. The chain employs TRBV29-1 and TRBJ1-2; D might be TRBD1 (5 bases). CDR1 is SQVTM and CDR2 is ANQGSEA in the germline V gene. The ends were cut back, 0 bases at V and 0 bases at J, with 17 bases in the middle. The CDR3 contains 17 residues. The CDR3 protein is CSVEDGGEVRTNYGYTF. In nucleotides, the CDR3 is TGCAGCGTTGAAGACGGGGGAGAGGTCCGAACTAACTATGGCTACACCTTC.

A single count supports this clone. V usage is TRBV4-2 and J usage is TRBJ2-7, with D maybe TRBD1 (5 bases). CDR1 is LGHNA and CDR2 is YNFKEQ in the germline V gene. The CDR3 totals 16 residues. The ends were cut back, 4 bases at V and 2 bases at J, with 18 bases in the middle. CDR3 in DNA: TGTGCCAGCAGCCCTCTTACAGGAAGGTCGGCCTACGAGCAGTACTTC. Its protein is CASSPLTGRSAYEQYF.

The chain combines TRBV7-9 with TRBJ2-1, with D possibly matching TRBD1 (6 bases). The germline gives CDR1 SEHNR, CDR2 FQNEAQ (reference sequence). With 5 bases removed from V and 7 bases from J, the gap between germline ends came to 12 bases. The CDR3 sequence is 13 residues long. The CDR3 sequence: CASSPYRVNEQFF. The CDR3 nucleotides are TGTGCCAGCAGCCCTTACAGGGTGAATGAGCAGTTCTTC. Filled out from reference TRBV7-9 and TRBJ2-1, the complete variable domain reads DTGVSQNPRHKITKRGQNVTFRCDPISEHNRLYWYRQTLGQGPEFLTYFQNEAQLEKSRLLSDRFSAERPKGSFSTLEIQRTEQGDSAMYLCASSPYRVNEQFFGPGTRLTVL.

The chain is built from TRBV18 and TRBJ1-2; a weak D match, TRBD1 (5 bases). This CDR3 has 15 residues. Trimming took off 0 bases at V and 3 bases at J, with 11 bases between the two ends. The germline gives CDR1 KGHSH, CDR2 LQKENI. CDR3 sequence (DNA): TGTGCCAGCTCACCACCGATCCAGGGCGACTATGGCTACACCTTC. The encoded protein is CASSPPIQGDYGYTF.

This clone came up once. The chain joins TRBV5-1 to TRBJ2-1; 8 nucleotides match TRBD2. Trimming cost V 1 base and J 8 bases; bases outside gene matches: 14. The CDR3 is made up of 17 amino acids. The germline V gene has CDR1 SGHRS and CDR2 YFSETQ. The CDR3 region is CASSLRASGSGGDEQFF. The DNA for the CDR3 is TGCGCCAGCAGCTTGAGGGCTAGCGGGTCCGGGGGGGATGAGCAGTTCTTC.

The J gene is TRBJ2-3, the V gene TRBV6-6, with D perhaps matching TRBD1 (6 bases). The CDR3 is made up of 15 amino acids. V shed 6 bases and J shed 0 bases, with 13 bases lying between them. From germline, CDR1 is MNHNY and CDR2 SVGAGI (reference sequence). The CDR3 DNA is TGTGCCAGCAGCCTGGACGGACAGAGCACAGATACGCAGTATTTT. This codes for CASSLDGQSTDTQYF.

The rearrangement links TRBV5-4 to TRBJ2-5; TRBD1 aligns across 9 bases. Germline V gene data show CDR1 as SGHNT and CDR2 as YYREEE (reference sequence). This CDR3 comprises 14 residues. Trimming at V came to 4 bases and at J to 4 bases, leaving 5 bases not matched to a gene. CDR3 region: CASSGRDRAETQYF. As DNA, the CDR3 is TGTGCCAGCAGCGGCCGGGACAGGGCAGAGACCCAGTACTTC.

The genes are TRBV18 and TRBJ2-2, with a possible D match to TRBD2 (5 bases). The V gene's germline CDR1 is KGHSH and CDR2 LQKENI. V was shortened by 4 bases and J by 1 base, with 7 bases between the two germline ends. The CDR3 length is 14 residues. CDR3 in DNA: TGTGCCAGCTCACTCGGGGTGAACACCGGGGAGCTGTTTTTT. Protein sequence: CASSLGVNTGELFF.

The chain joins TRBV11-2 to TRBJ2-7, with 7 positions matching TRBD2. The V gene end was trimmed by 5 bases and the J gene end by 4 bases; junction bases not matched to a gene: 8. This CDR3 has 14 residues. Germline CDR1 and CDR2: SGHAT and FQNNGV. CDR3 DNA sequence: TGTGCCAGCAGCGGAGCGGGAAGAGGGTACGAGCAGTACTTC. Protein sequence: CASSGAGRGYEQYF.

The chain combines TRBV12-1 with TRBJ2-1; TRBD2 is taken as the D call from the table, unchecked against the DNA. TRBV12-1 constitutes a pseudogene. The CDR3 is made up of 17 amino acids. CDR3 bases: TGTGCCAGCAGCTCCGGTGCGGGAGTGGTAACCTACAATGAGCAGTTCTTC. Protein product: CASSSGAGVVTYNEQFF.

The J gene is TRBJ1-1, the V gene TRBV9, with D unclear. V lost 0 bases and J lost 5, with 8 bases in between. Germline-derived CDR1 and CDR2 are SGDLS and YYNGEE. There are 13 residues in the CDR3. The CDR3 here is CASSVESGTEAFF. The DNA of the CDR3 is TGTGCCAGCAGCGTAGAATCGGGGACTGAAGCTTTCTTT.

This clone is a singleton in its sample. This chain connects TRBV11-2 to TRBJ1-2; D gene uncertain. The CDR3 loop spans 13 amino acids. Per germline, CDR1 SGHAT and CDR2 FQNNGV. With 0 bases removed from V and 1 base from J, the gap between germline ends came to 3 bases. The CDR3 loop reads CASSLDFNYGYTF. The CDR3 DNA sequence: TGTGCCAGCAGCTTAGACTTTAACTATGGCTACACCTTC.

The chain couples TRBV6-5 to TRBJ1-6; D is unclear. V lost 2 bases to trimming and J lost 7 bases, with 9 bases between them. Germline V gene lookup returns CDR1 MNHEY and CDR2 SVGAGI. The CDR3 runs to 14 residues. CDR3 DNA sequence: TGTGCCAGCAGTTACAGGGAGGCCAATTCACCCCTCCACTTT. Protein product: CASSYREANSPLHF.

The CDR3 protein is CASSLGGGFQETQYF. In DNA form, the CDR3 reads TGTGCCAGCAGCTTAGGAGGGGGATTTCAAGAGACCCAGTACTTC. The chain has TRBV7-6 and TRBJ2-5, with a possible D match to TRBD1 (6 bases). Germline V gives CDR1 SGHVS, CDR2 FNYEAQ. Trimming took 1 base from V and 2 from J, leaving 11 bases between them. The CDR3 extends over 15 amino acids.

This clone was seen more than once but under ten times. The chain combines TRBV19 with TRBJ2-1; D remains unclear. CDR3 length: 14 residues. The germline V gene has CDR1 LNHDA and CDR2 SQIVND (reference sequence). V was clipped by 7 bases and J by 0 bases, with 10 bases between them. In nucleotides, the CDR3 is TGTGCCAGTACGGTCCAAATCTCCTACAATGAGCAGTTCTTC. It specifies CASTVQISYNEQFF.

This clone came up a few times. The chain is built from TRBV6-1 and TRBJ2-5; 7 nucleotides agree with TRBD1. V was pared by 0 bases and J by 3 bases, with 4 bases of the junction left unmatched. The CDR3 contains 15 residues. Germline V lookup: CDR1 MNHNS, CDR2 SASEGT. CDR3 sequence reads: CASSEATQGKETQYF. CDR3 nucleotide sequence: TGTGCCAGCAGTGAAGCCACACAGGGGAAAGAGACCCAGTACTTC.

A few counts support this clone. The CDR3 here is CASSQTSLSGELFF. In DNA form, the CDR3 reads TGTGCCAGCAGCCAAACTAGCTTGTCCGGGGAGCTGTTTTTT. The chain uses TRBV7-7 and TRBJ2-2, with D maybe TRBD2 (6 bases). The germline V gene has CDR1 SSHAT and CDR2 FNYEAQ (reference sequence). There are 14 residues in the CDR3. Trimming took 5 bases from V and 6 from J, leaving 13 bases between them.

The chain carries TRBV28 and TRBJ1-6, with D perhaps TRBD1 (6 bases). V gave up 8 bases and J gave up 7 bases, with 12 bases separating them. Germline-derived CDR1 and CDR2 are MDHEN and SYDVKM. CDR3 length: 13 amino acids. CDR3 sequence (DNA): TGTGCCAGCGAAACAGGGTACAATTCACCCCTCCACTTT. As protein: CASETGYNSPLHF.

The CDR3 nucleotides read TGCGCCAGCATCCTACTCGGGGGCACTGAAGCTTTCTTT. Its translation is CASILLGGTEAFF. This chain joins TRBV5-1 and TRBJ1-1; D is possibly TRBD1 (5 bases). V dropped 6 bases and J dropped 4 bases, with 13 bases sitting between them. CDR3 length: 13 residues. The germline V gene encodes CDR1 SGHRS and CDR2 YFSETQ.

The chain carries TRBV2 and TRBJ2-7; 9 bases match TRBD1. The CDR3 sequence is 14 residues long. V dropped 7 bases and J dropped 5; count of bases not matched to a gene: 9. Per the germline V gene, CDR1 is SNHLY and CDR2 is FYNNEI. CDR3 protein: CASIGTGGEDEQYF. The CDR3 DNA sequence: TGTGCCAGCATAGGTACAGGGGGCGAAGACGAGCAGTACTTC.

This chain connects TRBV9 to TRBJ2-5; the match to TRBD1 covers 7 bases. Germline loops: CDR1 SGDLS, CDR2 YYNGEE. After removal of 4 bases from V and 5 bases from J, the junction contained 5 bases not matched to a gene. The CDR3 has 13 residues. The CDR3 sequence is CASSTGQVETQYF. The CDR3 DNA reads TGTGCCAGCAGCACCGGACAGGTGGAGACCCAGTACTTC. Full variable domain (remainder filled in from reference TRBV9 and TRBJ2-5): DSGVTQTPKHLITATGQRVTLRCSPRSGDLSVYWYQQSLDQGLQFLIQYYNGEERAKGNILERFSAQQFPDLHSELNLSSLELGDSALYFCASSTGQVETQYFGPGTRLLVL.

For the CDR3, the DNA is TGCGCCAGCAGTAACGGACAGGGGATAATGTACAATGAGCAGTTCTTC. It is translated as CASSNGQGIMYNEQFF. The chain combines TRBV10-2 with TRBJ2-1; 9 bases are a match to TRBD1. Germline V gives CDR1 WSHSY, CDR2 SAAADI. V lost 5 bases to trimming and J lost 4 bases; unmatched junction nucleotides: 9. This CDR3 comprises 16 residues.

This clone was seen more than once but under ten times. The chain has TRBV5-6 and TRBJ2-3; 11 positions match TRBD2. The CDR3 runs to 16 residues. CDR1 and CDR2 from the germline V gene are SGHDT and YYEEEE. V gave up 4 bases and J gave up 3 bases; unmatched junction bases: 7. CDR3 nucleotide sequence: TGTGCCAGCAGCAGCGGGACTAGCGGAGGGACAGATACGCAGTATTTT. Residues: CASSSGTSGGTDTQYF.

This sequence joins TRBV11-3 and TRBJ2-2; TRBD2 matches at 7 bases. CDR1 is SGHNT, CDR2 YENEEA, per germline. The CDR3 consists of 17 residues. J was trimmed by 1 base and V by 0 bases; bases with no gene match: 5. CDR3 sequence: CASSLDMQRGNTGELFF. In nucleotides, the CDR3 is TGTGCCAGCAGCTTAGATATGCAGCGGGGGAACACCGGGGAGCTGTTTTTT. Based on the CDR3 plus reference TRBV11-3 and TRBJ2-2, the full variable domain is EAGVVQSPRYKIIEKKQPVAFWCNPISGHNTLYWYLQNLGQGPELLIRYENEEAVDDSQLPKDRFSAERLKGVDSTLKIQPAELGDSAVYLCASSLDMQRGNTGELFFGEGSRLTVL.